This T cell receptor beta chain was identified in a study of human T cells and chemical hapten exposure. Time point indicated: patch test 3, about 24 weeks after DPC sensitization. This sample's treatment: therapeutic diphenylcyclopropenone sensitization with weekly scalp DPC. The CDR3 totals 14 residues. The germline V gene has CDR1 DFQATT and CDR2 SNEGSKA (reference sequence). In its sample, this clonotype was seen a few times. Germline is not matched at one junction end, which may reflect a read error. Via MiXCR, TCRdb re-called the RACE reads, giving one row per CDR3 protein. This table holds roughly 100,000 distinct CDR3 sequences, 34% found once.

The receptor's source is a man between 35 and 55 years old with alopecia areata. Some clones in this sample may be carry-over from other donors' samples. The sample was whole blood, taken in connection with sensitization to the hapten diphenylcyclopropenone (DPC). This chain links TRBV20-1 with TRBJ2-3; D perhaps matches TRBD2 (7 bases). The CDR3 loop reads CSARGRGLTDTQYF. CDR3 nucleotide sequence: TGCAGTGCAAGAGGGCGGGGGCTCACAGATACGCAGTATTTT.